This is a list of T cell receptor beta chains from one sample in a study of blood T cell repertoires in COVID-19. This table comes from immunoSEQ multiplex PCR, and its TCRdb copy is limited to in-frame clones, with some not included. The sample includes 75,000 to 80,000 clones, about 88% of them seen just once. The specimen was peripheral blood. Source of these receptors: a human donor in a cohort sampled during active COVID-19. Both conserved end residues are part of each CDR3. Each record gives: clone size, J gene, V gene, D gene, CDR3 DNA, CDR3 protein. D genes are given only for firm matches. Size tells how often a clone was seen (once, few, many) or the class of an expanded clone, and some rows leave it out.

>once|TRBJ1-5|TRBV10-3|-
TGTGCCAGCTTAGGGGGAGAAGGACAGCCCCAGCATTTT
CASLGGEGQPQHF
>-|TRBJ1-5|TRBV4-1|TRBD1
TGCGCCAGCAGCCAAGCTCCAGGGGGCGTTGGCAATCAGCCCCAGCATTTT
CASSQAPGGVGNQPQHF
>-|TRBJ2-3|TRBV29-1|-
TGCAGCGTCGAGGGATCTCTCCGAGGAACAGATACGCAGTATTTT
CSVEGSLRGTDTQYF
>-|TRBJ2-1|TRBV6-1|-
TGTGCCAGCAGTGAAGACCTCGATAGTGAGCAGTTCTTC
CASSEDLDSEQFF
>-|TRBJ1-4|TRBV28|-
TGTGCCAGCAGTAACATGGATGGGAGTGGTGAAAAACTGTTTTTT
CASSNMDGSGEKLFF
>-|TRBJ1-1|TRBV6-5|TRBD1
TGTGCCAGCAGCGCCCGTACAGGGGGCAACACTGAAGCTTTCTTT
CASSARTGGNTEAFF
>-|TRBJ2-3|TRBV6-2/TRBV6-3|TRBD2
TGTGCCAGCAGTTACCCCTCCGGTGAGCGGGGGGGCCAAGATACGCAGTATTTT
CASSYPSGERGGQDTQYF
>few|TRBJ1-2|TRBV12-3/TRBV12-4|TRBD1
TGTGCCAGCAGTCCGACAGGGGGCGCCGGCTACACCTTC
CASSPTGGAGYTF
>-|TRBJ2-3|TRBV15|-
TGTGCCACCAGCAGACGGGTTGAGAGGAGCACAGATACGCAGTATTTT
CATSRRVERSTDTQYF
>-|TRBJ1-5|TRBV7-2|-
TGTGCCAGCAGCCGGACAGGCAATCAGCCCCAGCATTTT
CASSRTGNQPQHF
>-|TRBJ2-2|TRBV11-2|-
TGTGCCAGCACCGCCGGGGGGACACAGAACACCGGGGAGCTGTTTTTT
CASTAGGTQNTGELFF
>-|TRBJ2-5|TRBV4-1|-
TGCGCCCGCAGCCGGCCGAGGGCGGGAGAAGTAGGGGGGGAGACCCAGTACTTC
CARSRPRAGEVGGETQYF
>-|TRBJ2-6|TRBV18|TRBD2
TGTGCCAGCTCACCCTCCCTGGGGGGGTCCAACGTCCTGACTTTC
CASSPSLGGSNVLTF
>-|TRBJ2-7|TRBV27|TRBD1
TGTGCCAGCAGTTTACGTAGGGGACAGGGTCCCCACGAGCAGTACTTC
CASSLRRGQGPHEQYF
>-|TRBJ1-5|TRBV6-5|TRBD1
TGTGCCAGCATCCAAGGGGTGAGGACAGGTCAGCCCCAGCATTTT
CASIQGVRTGQPQHF
>-|TRBJ1-5|TRBV19|-
TGTGCCAGTAGTGAGTCAGGGTTTATGGATCAGCCCCAGCATTTT
CASSESGFMDQPQHF
>-|TRBJ1-1|TRBV5-5|TRBD1
TGTGCCAGCAGCGTGGTGGGACAGGGAGGAACTGAAGCTTTCTTT
CASSVVGQGGTEAFF
>-|TRBJ1-1|TRBV10-1|TRBD1
TGCGCCAGCAGTTCATCCGGGACAGACCAAGCTTTCTTT
CASSSSGTDQAFF
>-|TRBJ2-1|TRBV5-1|-
TGCGCCAGCAGATTACAAGTCACCTCCTACAATGAGCAGTTCTTC
CASRLQVTSYNEQFF
>-|TRBJ2-5|TRBV6-5|-
TGTGCCAGCAGGACTAGTTGGCAAGAGACCCAGTACTTC
CASRTSWQETQYF